This is a list of T cell receptor beta chains from one sample in a study of cytomegalovirus exposure and HLA in healthy donors. Clones were read by immunoSEQ multiplex PCR, and TCRdb kept only the in-frame ones, dropping some. The sample lists approximately 220,000 clones, about 86% seen once, with less than 3% in the top ten. The sequencing input was PBMCs. These receptors all come from a man aged 18 to 29 in good health and CMV-seronegative. The CDR3 runs from the conserved cysteine through the conserved F or W. D genes are given only for firm matches. Clone size is given for some rows only: seen once, a few or many times, or a class if the clone is expanded.

NA	NA	15	TRBJ1-2	TRBV5-1	TGCGCCAGCAGCCCATCCGCGGGGGCTCCTTATGGCTACACCTTC	CASSPSAGAPYGYTF
few	TRBD1	15	TRBJ1-6	TRBV5-1	TGCGCCAGCAGCCTACGGACAGGGGCAGATTCACCCCTCCACTTT	CASSLRTGADSPLHF
NA	NA	15	TRBJ2-7	TRBV12-5	TGTGCTAGTGGTTTGCAACAGGGAACCCTCTACGAGCAGTACTTC	CASGLQQGTLYEQYF
NA	NA	13	TRBJ1-6	TRBV6-1	TGTGCCAGCAGTGAAGGTCGGGGTTCACCCCTCCACTTT	CASSEGRGSPLHF
NA	NA	14	TRBJ2-3	TRBV18	TGTGCCAGCTCACCGAGGCAGGGGCCAGATACGCAGTATTTT	CASSPRQGPDTQYF
NA	TRBD2	14	TRBJ2-1	TRBV11-2	TGTGCCAGCAGCCCGACTAGCGGGGTTGGTGAGCAGTTCTTC	CASSPTSGVGEQFF
NA	NA	17	TRBJ2-5	TRBV27	NA	CASSFFGQGARLETQYF
NA	TRBD2	15	TRBJ2-1	TRBV4-3	TGCGCCAGCAGTCCCGGGGTAGCGGGGTCCAATGAGCAGTTCTTC	CASSPGVAGSNEQFF
NA	NA	13	TRBJ2-3	TRBV19	TGTGCCAGTAGTATTTACACATCAGATACGCAGTATTTT	CASSIYTSDTQYF
NA	NA	14	TRBJ2-3	TRBV19	TGTGCCAGTCGGGAGAGAAGAGGCACAGATACGCAGTATTTT	CASRERRGTDTQYF
NA	NA	12	TRBJ2-7	TRBV30	TGTGCCTGGAGTGTTAATAGCAACGAGCAGTACTTC	CAWSVNSNEQYF
once	NA	14	TRBJ1-1	TRBV15	TGTGCCACCAGCCCCCGTGGGGCGAGGACTGAAGCTTTCTTT	CATSPRGARTEAFF
NA	TRBD1	18	TRBJ1-4	TRBV4-1	TGCGCCAGCAGCCAAGATATAAACAGGGGGCTTTCTAATGAAAAACTGTTTTTT	CASSQDINRGLSNEKLFF
once	NA	13	TRBJ1-2	TRBV29-1	TGCAGCGTTGAAGGGACTTCCTTTGGGGGCTACACCTTC	CSVEGTSFGGYTF
NA	TRBD2	14	TRBJ2-4	TRBV4-2	TGTGCCAGCAGCCAGCGACTAGCGGAAAACATTCAGTACTTC	CASSQRLAENIQYF
NA	TRBD1	15	TRBJ2-7	TRBV28	TGTGCCAGCAGTCCCTCGGGACAGGGAATTTACGAGCAGTACTTC	CASSPSGQGIYEQYF
NA	NA	15	TRBJ2-5	TRBV2	TGTGCCAGCAGGTTCGCCACAGGGTGGGAAGAGACCCAGTACTTC	CASRFATGWEETQYF